These 6 T cell receptor beta chains were all obtained from the same sample, sequenced in a study of blood T cell repertoires in COVID-19 (dated by TCRdb to 2019 to 2021). Library preparation was by the immunoSEQ multiplex PCR assay. TCRdb obtained this table from immuneACCESS and retained in-frame rearrangements with V and J assigned. These tables miss some clones; where compared with another copy, unresolved V genes account for less than half of the shortfall, and the remainder is unexplained. This sample lists 130,000 to 150,000 clones; 70% to 85% were detected once. The ten largest clonotypes hold about 9.2% of the sample. Sequencing was done on a sample of PBMCs or T cells enriched from blood (not recorded which). These TCRs come from a man between 45 and 60 years old who had recovered from COVID-19.

The chain has TRBV14 and TRBJ1-2; D ambiguous. Germline V gives CDR1 SGHDN, CDR2 FVKESK. CDR3 length: 13 residues. V dropped 1 base and J dropped 4 bases, with 7 bases sitting between them. DNA of the CDR3: TGTGCCAGCAGCCAAGTGCCGGGCTATGGCTACACCTTC. Translated, it gives CASSQVPGYGYTF.

The J gene is TRBJ1-5, the V gene TRBV7-9; TRBD1 matches 7 bases. The CDR3 runs 16 residues. Per the germline V gene, CDR1 is SEHNR and CDR2 is FQNEAQ (reference sequence). With 1 base clipped from V and 5 bases from J, the junction kept 8 bases outside the gene matches. As DNA, the CDR3 is TGTGCCAGCAGCTTAGAAGGGGGCTCTATGCATCAGCCCCAGCATTTT. Translated: CASSLEGGSMHQPQHF.

The chain uses TRBV18 and TRBJ2-6, with a tentative D call TRBD2 (5 bases). The germline gives CDR1 KGHSH, CDR2 LQKENI. The V end was cut by 2 bases, the J end by 0 bases, with 5 bases between. The CDR3 is 15 amino acids. The CDR3 here is CASSPEGSGANVLTF. CDR3 sequence (DNA): TGTGCCAGCTCACCAGAGGGCTCTGGGGCCAACGTCCTGACTTTC.

J is TRBJ2-7 and V is TRBV3-1 (or the pseudogene TRBV3-2); 11 positions agree with TRBD1. V lost 4 bases, J lost 3 bases, and 5 bases stayed unmatched. Germline V gene lookup returns CDR1 LGHDT and CDR2 YNNKEL (reference sequence). The length of the CDR3 is 15 residues. The CDR3 loop is CASSRGGQGVYEQYF. The CDR3 DNA reads TGTGCCAGCAGCCGTGGGGGACAGGGGGTCTACGAGCAGTACTTC.

This clone has only one observation. This chain connects TRBV9 to TRBJ1-3; the D gene is possibly TRBD1 (6 bases). The CDR3 length is 17 residues. Looked up from germline, CDR1 is SGDLS and CDR2 is YYNGEE. V was cut by 3 bases and J by 0 bases, with 16 bases left in between. CDR3 in DNA: TGTGCCAGCAGCGCGGGCGCGACAGGCCTCTCTGGAAACACCATATATTTT. The encoded protein is CASSAGATGLSGNTIYF.

The chain couples TRBV28 to TRBJ1-2, with D possibly matching TRBD1 (5 bases). Deletions cut 2 bases from V and 3 bases from J, with 10 bases between. Germline assignment: CDR1 MDHEN and CDR2 SYDVKM. CDR3 length equals 14 residues. CDR3 amino acids: CASSLQGRDYGYTF. The CDR3 coding sequence is TGTGCCAGCAGTTTACAGGGTCGGGACTATGGCTACACCTTC.